The 21 T cell receptor beta chains below were found in one sample sequenced in a study of CD8 T cells in Susac syndrome. With random hexamers, about 0.45 to 1 ug RNA was reverse transcribed. MiXCR was run by TCRdb on the immunoSEQ multiplex PCR reads, yielding one entry per CDR3 protein. The data contain 140,000 to 150,000 distinct CDR3 sequences, roughly 95% of them singletons. What was sequenced was CD4+ T cells from PBMCs. These receptors were collected from a human donor in good health.

This clonotype occurred once. J is TRBJ1-4 and V is TRBV27; TRBD1 aligns across 10 bases. The V gene's germline CDR1 is MNHEY and CDR2 SMNVEV (reference sequence). This CDR3 is 15 amino acids long. J lost 7 bases, V lost 5 bases, and 7 bases had no gene match. CDR3 sequence: CASSKDRGRGEKLFF. The CDR3 coding sequence is TGTGCCAGCAGTAAGGACAGGGGGAGGGGTGAAAAACTGTTTTTT.

V gene TRBV5-4 combines with J gene TRBJ2-3; weak D call: TRBD2 (6 bases). V lost 0 bases to trimming and J lost 4 bases, with 9 bases between them. Per germline, CDR1 SGHNT and CDR2 YYREEE (reference sequence). CDR3 size: 14 residues. The CDR3 nucleotides are TGTGCCAGCAGCTTGGTCGGGAGCGCAGATACGCAGTATTTT. Residues: CASSLVGSADTQYF.

V usage is TRBV6-6 and J usage is TRBJ1-3, with D possibly being TRBD1 (5 bases). The ends were cut back, 7 bases at V and 4 bases at J, with 20 bases in the middle. There are 16 residues in the CDR3. Germline V gene sequence: CDR1 MNHNY, CDR2 SVGAGI (reference sequence). This CDR3 reads CASTSVKGTGGNTIYF. The DNA of the CDR3 is TGTGCCAGCACGTCGGTAAAGGGGACCGGCGGAAACACCATATATTTT.

The rearrangement links TRBV20-1 to TRBJ2-1; D is tentatively TRBD1 or TRBD2 (5 bases each). Germline-derived CDR1 and CDR2 are DFQATT and SNEGSKA (reference sequence). Deletions cut 6 bases from V and 4 bases from J, with 19 bases between. This CDR3 is 15 amino acids long. The DNA for the CDR3 is TGCAGTGCCCGAGGGGCGGATCGACGGTACAATGAGCAGTTCTTC. Amino acids: CSARGADRRYNEQFF.

The chain combines TRBV7-8 with TRBJ2-5, with TRBD1 matching 8 bases. CDR1 is SGHVS and CDR2 is FQNEAQ in the germline V gene. The J segment lost 2 bases and the V segment lost 3 bases, leaving 2 bases of the junction unmatched. The CDR3 consists of 14 residues. This chain's CDR3 is CASSLDRAQETQYF. The CDR3 bases are TGTGCCAGCAGCTTGGACAGGGCGCAAGAGACCCAGTACTTC.

The CDR3 DNA sequence: TGTGCCAGCAGTTTTTCAGGGGGCCGCGGCTACACCTTC. It codes for CASSFSGGRGYTF. This chain connects TRBV12-3 or TRBV12-4 to TRBJ1-2, with 8 bases matching TRBD1. The trim removed 3 bases at V and 8 bases at J, leaving 5 bases unmatched. The CDR3 consists of 13 residues.

This clonotype appeared a single time. The chain links TRBV2 to TRBJ1-5, with D hard to call. The CDR3 has 12 amino acids. The ends were cut back, 6 bases at V and 2 bases at J, with 5 bases in the middle. Germline V gene lookup returns CDR1 SNHLY and CDR2 FYNNEI. CDR3 sequence: CASRRGNQPQHF. CDR3 nucleotides: TGTGCCAGCAGACGGGGCAATCAGCCCCAGCATTTT. Supplemented by reference TRBV2 and TRBJ1-5, the full variable domain reads EPEVTQTPSHQVTQMGQEVILRCVPISNHLYFYWYRQILGQKVEFLVSFYNNEISEKSEIFDDQFSVERPDGSNFTLKIRSTKLEDSAMYFCASRRGNQPQHFGDGTRLSIL.

In this sample, this clonotype turned up a few times. This CDR3 reads CASSLVRRDTQYF. CDR3 sequence (DNA): TGTGCCAGCAGCTTAGTCCGGAGAGATACGCAGTATTTT. V and J are TRBV11-2 and TRBJ2-3; no clear D gene. With 1 base removed from V and 5 bases from J, the gap between germline ends came to 7 bases. There are 13 residues in the CDR3. Germline V gene data show CDR1 as SGHAT and CDR2 as FQNNGV.

This clonotype came up once. The chain joins TRBV5-1 to TRBJ2-5; the match to TRBD1 covers 8 bases. J gave up 4 bases and V 4 bases, and 6 bases lay outside the gene matches. This CDR3 comprises 14 residues. CDR1 is SGHRS, CDR2 YFSETQ, per germline. The CDR3 protein is CASSTRTGRETQYF. As DNA, the CDR3 is TGCGCCAGCAGCACTCGGACAGGGCGAGAGACCCAGTACTTC.

The chain carries TRBV19 and TRBJ2-1; D remains unclear. The V gene lost 5 bases and the J gene lost 4 bases, with 6 bases spanning the gap. CDR3 length equals 12 residues. CDR1 LNHDA and CDR2 SQIVND come from the germline V gene (reference sequence). The CDR3 coding sequence is TGTGCCAGTAGTGCCCCTTACAATGAGCAGTTCTTC. Translation: CASSAPYNEQFF.

CDR3 in DNA: TGTGCCAGCAGTGAGAGGACAGGAACTGGAAACACCATATATTTT. Amino acid sequence: CASSERTGTGNTIYF. The chain has TRBV25-1 and TRBJ1-3; TRBD1 matches 7 bases. The CDR3 length is 15 residues. Germline V gives CDR1 MGHDK, CDR2 SYGVNS. V shed 3 bases, J shed 2 bases, and the junction held 4 bases outside the gene matches.

This clonotype was counted once. The gene calls are TRBV3-1 and TRBJ1-1, with TRBD1 matching over 7 bases. CDR1 is LGHDT, CDR2 YNNKEL, per germline (reference sequence). J was trimmed by 10 bases and V by 4 bases; bases with no gene match: 9. This CDR3 is 13 amino acids long. CDR3 residues: CASSPQGGGRAFF. The DNA for the CDR3 is TGTGCCAGCAGCCCCCAAGGAGGGGGCAGAGCTTTCTTT.

The V gene is TRBV9, the J gene TRBJ2-1; maybe TRBD2 (5 bases). This CDR3 contains 12 residues. The germline V gene has CDR1 SGDLS and CDR2 YYNGEE. V gave up 3 bases and J gave up 9 bases, with 10 bases separating them. The CDR3 coding sequence is TGTGCCAGCAGCGCCAGTGCGGGTGAGCAGTTCTTC. This sequence encodes CASSASAGEQFF.

The rearrangement uses TRBV24-1 and TRBJ2-3, with D unresolved. With 2 bases removed from V and 1 base from J, the gap between germline ends came to 6 bases. The CDR3 is 14 amino acids. Germline V lookup: CDR1 KGHDR, CDR2 SFDVKD. The CDR3 DNA sequence: TGTGCCACCAGTGATTCGAGTCGCACAGATACGCAGTATTTT. It translates to CATSDSSRTDTQYF.

This chain links TRBV3-1 with TRBJ1-3, with D uncertain. The CDR3 is made up of 16 amino acids. CDR1 and CDR2 (germline): LGHDT, YNNKEL (reference sequence). V was clipped by 4 bases and J by 0 bases, with 13 bases between them. CDR3 DNA sequence: TGTGCCAGCAGCCCGCCGGCGGTCCGCTCTGGAAACACCATATATTTT. This translates into CASSPPAVRSGNTIYF.

This chain uses TRBV12-3 or TRBV12-4 with TRBJ1-1; no reliable D call. The CDR3 loop spans 17 amino acids. Trimming pared 6 bases from V and 1 base from J, leaving 21 bases between. The CDR3 DNA sequence: TGTGCCAGCAGCACCCCCGGAGGTGGACTCCCGAACACTGAAGCTTTCTTT. Its translation: CASSTPGGGLPNTEAFF.

V is TRBV18 and J is TRBJ1-1, with a weak D call TRBD1 (5 bases). Between the trimmed V and J ends, which lost 2 bases and 2 bases, there was a span of 9 bases. CDR1 and CDR2 (germline): KGHSH, LQKENI. CDR3 length: 14 amino acids. Here the CDR3 DNA reads TGTGCCAGCTCACCAACGAGGGGTAACACTGAAGCTTTCTTT. Amino acids: CASSPTRGNTEAFF.

The genes are TRBV18 and TRBJ2-7, with TRBD2 matching 10 bases. Germline CDR1 KGHSH, CDR2 LQKENI. The CDR3 extends over 17 amino acids. The ends lost 6 bases at V and 4 bases at J; junction bases unmatched: 15. Here the CDR3 reads CASSMSTSGSLGYEQYF. CDR3 sequence (DNA): TGTGCCAGCTCCATGTCGACTAGCGGGTCTTTGGGTTACGAGCAGTACTTC.

The rearrangement uses TRBV7-9 and TRBJ2-7; 8 nucleotides line up with TRBD1. V gave up 8 bases and J gave up 4 bases; unmatched junction bases: 10. Germline CDR1 and CDR2: SEHNR and FQNEAQ (reference sequence). This CDR3 has 14 residues. CDR3 sequence: CASSRGLSVYEQYF. The CDR3 region has the DNA TGTGCCAGCTCCAGGGGGCTGTCCGTTTACGAGCAGTACTTC.

This chain uses TRBV7-2 with TRBJ2-1; D remains unclear. The CDR3 loop spans 14 amino acids. V lost 1 base to trimming and J lost 4 bases, with 8 bases between them. Germline V CDR1 and CDR2: SGHTA, FQGNSA. The CDR3 DNA reads TGTGCCAGCAGCTTAGAAACGTTTTACAATGAGCAGTTCTTC. Protein product: CASSLETFYNEQFF.

V and J are TRBV20-1 and TRBJ2-2; D ambiguous. V lost 1 base, J lost 4 bases, and 13 bases lay in between. The CDR3 totals 15 residues. Germline V CDR1 and CDR2: DFQATT, SNEGSKA (reference sequence). In DNA form, the CDR3 reads TGCAGTGCTAGAGGCGCGCGTGAGAGCACCGGGGAGCTGTTTTTT. It is translated as CSARGARESTGELFF.